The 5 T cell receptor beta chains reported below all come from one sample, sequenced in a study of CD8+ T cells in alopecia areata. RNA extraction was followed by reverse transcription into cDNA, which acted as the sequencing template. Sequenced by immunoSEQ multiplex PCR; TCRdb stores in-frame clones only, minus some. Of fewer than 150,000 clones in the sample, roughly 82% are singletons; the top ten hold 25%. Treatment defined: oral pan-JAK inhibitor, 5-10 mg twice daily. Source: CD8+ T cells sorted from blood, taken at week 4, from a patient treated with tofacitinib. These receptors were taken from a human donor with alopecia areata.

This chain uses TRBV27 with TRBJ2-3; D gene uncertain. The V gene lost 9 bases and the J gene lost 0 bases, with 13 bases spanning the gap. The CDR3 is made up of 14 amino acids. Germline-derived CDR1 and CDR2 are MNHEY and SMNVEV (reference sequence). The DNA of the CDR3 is TGTGCCAGTTCATATGGCGTCAGCACAGATACGCAGTATTTT. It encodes CASSYGVSTDTQYF.

CDR3 DNA sequence: TGTGCCAGCAGCCCCGGGACAGGTGGTTTTTCACCCCTCCACTTT. The encoded protein is CASSPGTGGFSPLHF. The chain recombines TRBV6-5 with TRBJ1-6; 8 bases align to TRBD1. In germline, CDR1 is MNHEY, CDR2 SVGAGI. The CDR3 length is 15 residues. J was trimmed by 9 bases and V by 6 bases; bases with no gene match: 10.

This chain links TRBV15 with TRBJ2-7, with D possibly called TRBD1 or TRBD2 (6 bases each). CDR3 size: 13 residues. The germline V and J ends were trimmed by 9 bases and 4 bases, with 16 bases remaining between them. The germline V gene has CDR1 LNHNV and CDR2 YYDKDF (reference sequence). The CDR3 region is CATAVGGVYEQYF. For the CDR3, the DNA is TGTGCCACGGCCGTGGGGGGCGTATACGAGCAGTACTTC.

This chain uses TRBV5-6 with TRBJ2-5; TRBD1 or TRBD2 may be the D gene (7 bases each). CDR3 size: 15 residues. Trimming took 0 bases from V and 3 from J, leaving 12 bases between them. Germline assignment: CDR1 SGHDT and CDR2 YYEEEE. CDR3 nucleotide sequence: TGTGCCAGCAGCTTGGTCGCAGGGGGGGAAGAGACCCAGTACTTC. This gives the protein CASSLVAGGEETQYF.

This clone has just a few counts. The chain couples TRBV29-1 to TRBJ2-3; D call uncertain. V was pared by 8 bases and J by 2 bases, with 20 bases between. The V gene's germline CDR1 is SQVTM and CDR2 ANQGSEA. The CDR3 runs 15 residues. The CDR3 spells CSSDQWGINTDTQYF. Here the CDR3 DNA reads TGCAGCTCGGACCAGTGGGGAATAAACACAGATACGCAGTATTTT.